This passage covers 21 T cell receptor beta chains from one sample sequenced in a study of neoadjuvant anti-PD-1 for oral cavity cancer. Measured with immunoSEQ multiplex PCR; TCRdb has only the in-frame clones, and not every one. The repertoire holds around 81,000 clones, with about 80% as singletons. Specimen: PBMCs, collected before nivolumab (anti-PD-1) treatment. These receptors came from a person aged 35 to 85 with oral cavity squamous cell carcinoma.

This chain joins TRBV28 and TRBJ1-1, with D tentatively TRBD1 (5 bases). The CDR3 is 14 residues long. Germline V gives CDR1 MDHEN, CDR2 SYDVKM. Trimming left V 8 bases short and J 1 base short, with 14 bases between. As DNA, the CDR3 is TGTGCCAGCTTGAAGGGGCGAGGGAACACTGAAGCTTTCTTT. It specifies CASLKGRGNTEAFF.

This clone was counted only a few times. This chain uses TRBV30 with TRBJ2-3; the D gene is possibly TRBD1 (5 bases). Deletions cut 0 bases from V and 4 bases from J, with 8 bases between. The V gene's germline CDR1 is GTSNPN and CDR2 SVGIG (reference sequence). The CDR3 runs 13 residues. CDR3 in DNA: TGTGCCTGGAGTGTATTAGGGGCAGATACGCAGTATTTT. This gives the protein CAWSVLGADTQYF.

This clone occurred once. V gene TRBV9 combines with J gene TRBJ1-3; D gene unclear. V gave up 2 bases and J gave up 0 bases, with 9 bases separating them. In germline, CDR1 is SGDLS, CDR2 YYNGEE. CDR3 length: 15 residues. This chain's CDR3 is CASSVAGYSGNTIYF. The CDR3 DNA sequence: TGTGCCAGCAGCGTTGCAGGTTACTCTGGAAACACCATATATTTT.

J is TRBJ1-2 and V is TRBV28; D is ambiguous. V lost 1 base, J lost 5 bases, and 5 bases lay in between. Germline V gene data show CDR1 as MDHEN and CDR2 as SYDVKM. This CDR3 contains 12 residues. The CDR3 reads CASSLYKYGYTF. The CDR3, as DNA: TGTGCCAGCAGTTTATACAAATATGGCTACACCTTC.

This clone showed up just once. This sequence joins TRBV9 and TRBJ2-2; no clear D. CDR1 and CDR2 from the germline V gene are SGDLS and YYNGEE. This CDR3 contains 12 residues. Trimming left V 3 bases short and J 4 bases short, with 4 bases between. The CDR3 DNA is TGTGCCAGCAGCGGGTTCACCGGGGAGCTGTTTTTT. Protein: CASSGFTGELFF.

This clone has just a few counts. The chain employs TRBV6-4 and TRBJ2-3; D gene uncertain. Germline CDR1 and CDR2: MRHNA and SNTAGT. The CDR3 is made up of 12 amino acids. V lost 6 bases and J lost 1, with 5 bases in between. DNA of the CDR3: TGTGCCAGCAGGGACCGCACAGATACGCAGTATTTT. Translated, it gives CASRDRTDTQYF.

The rearrangement links TRBV7-6 to TRBJ2-3; no firm D call. Per germline, CDR1 SGHVS and CDR2 FNYEAQ. The CDR3 spans 12 residues. Trimming removed 1 base at V and 4 bases at J, with 3 bases between. The CDR3 coding sequence is TGTGCCAGCAGCTTAGTTCCAGATACGCAGTATTTT. It codes for CASSLVPDTQYF.

The V gene is TRBV19, the J gene TRBJ2-3; no clear D gene. Germline values: CDR1 LNHDA, CDR2 SQIVND (reference sequence). V dropped 6 bases and J dropped 0 bases, with 7 bases sitting between them. The CDR3 loop spans 13 amino acids. The CDR3 sequence is CASSPFSTDTQYF. The CDR3 DNA is TGTGCCAGTAGCCCCTTCAGCACAGATACGCAGTATTTT. The full variable domain, with the rest looked up from reference TRBV19 and TRBJ2-3, is DGGITQSPKYLFRKEGQNVTLSCEQNLNHDAMYWYRQDPGQGLRLIYYSQIVNDFQKGDIAEGYSVSREKKESFPLTVTSAQKNPTAFYLCASSPFSTDTQYFGPGTRLTVL.

The chain links TRBV11-2 to TRBJ2-7; weak D call: TRBD1 (6 bases). Germline loops: CDR1 SGHAT, CDR2 FQNNGV. The CDR3 is 14 amino acids. Trimming shortened V by 4 bases and J by 2 bases, and 12 bases separated the two germline ends. The CDR3 here is CASSYVPGAYEQYF. CDR3 nucleotides: TGTGCCAGCAGCTACGTCCCAGGGGCCTACGAGCAGTACTTC. Supplemented by reference TRBV11-2 and TRBJ2-7, the full variable domain reads EAGVAQSPRYKIIEKRQSVAFWCNPISGHATLYWYQQILGQGPKLLIQFQNNGVVDDSQLPKDRFSAERLKGVDSTLKIQPAKLEDSAVYLCASSYVPGAYEQYFGPGTRLTVT.

This clone has a single count. This chain joins TRBV11-2 and TRBJ2-7, with D perhaps matching TRBD1 or TRBD2 (5 bases each). This CDR3 region has 13 residues. With 3 bases removed from V and 6 bases from J, the gap between germline ends came to 12 bases. Per germline, CDR1 SGHAT and CDR2 FQNNGV. The CDR3 is CASSLGLASEQYF. For the CDR3, the DNA is TGTGCCAGCAGCTTGGGGCTAGCCTCCGAGCAGTACTTC.

J is TRBJ2-1 and V is TRBV10-3; D is undetermined. The CDR3 runs 13 residues. CDR1 is ENHRY and CDR2 is SYGVKD in the germline V gene. The V and J ends lost 3 bases and 0 bases respectively, with 3 bases between them. In DNA form, the CDR3 reads TGTGCCATCAGTGACGCCTCCTACAATGAGCAGTTCTTC. Protein sequence: CAISDASYNEQFF.

The chain recombines TRBV19 with TRBJ2-7; 15 bases agree with TRBD2. From germline, CDR1 is LNHDA and CDR2 SQIVND (reference sequence). The V and J ends lost 5 bases and 5 bases, in that order; junction bases with no gene match: 4. The CDR3 totals 15 residues. The CDR3 DNA sequence: TGTGCCAGTAGTTGGGGACTAGCGGGAGGAAACGAGCAGTACTTC. Translation: CASSWGLAGGNEQYF.

The chain has TRBV6-5 and TRBJ1-5, with D possibly TRBD1 on 5 matching bases. V dropped 8 bases and J dropped 6 bases, with 20 bases sitting between them. Germline V gene sequence: CDR1 MNHEY, CDR2 SVGAGI. The CDR3 sequence is 15 residues long. The CDR3 reads CASSRLGQGGQPQHF. The CDR3 DNA reads as TGTGCCAGCTCAAGATTGGGGCAGGGAGGTCAGCCCCAGCATTTT.

The chain uses TRBV29-1 and TRBJ1-1; 7 positions match TRBD1. CDR1 SQVTM and CDR2 ANQGSEA come from the germline V gene. The CDR3 totals 15 residues. With 5 bases clipped from V and 0 bases from J, the junction kept 9 bases outside the gene matches. Written as DNA, the CDR3 is TGCAGCGTTCAGACAGGGTTCAGCATGAACACTGAAGCTTTCTTT. It encodes CSVQTGFSMNTEAFF.

The V gene is TRBV5-5, the J gene TRBJ2-7; unclear D gene. Trimming took off 0 bases at V and 7 bases at J, with 17 bases between the two ends. The CDR3 loop spans 15 amino acids. Germline CDR1 and CDR2: SGHKS and YYEKEE (reference sequence). CDR3 sequence (DNA): TGTGCCAGCAGCTTGGATTTTCGTGGCACCGCGGAGCAGTACTTC. Translation gives CASSLDFRGTAEQYF.

In this sample, this clone turned up a few times. The V call is TRBV7-9, the J call TRBJ1-4; 10 bases align to TRBD1. Per germline, CDR1 SEHNR and CDR2 FQNEAQ (reference sequence). V shed 5 bases, J shed 8 bases, and the junction held 8 bases outside the gene matches. The CDR3 covers 15 residues. The CDR3 is CASSPSGTGVEKLFF. The CDR3 nucleotides read TGTGCCAGCAGCCCTAGCGGGACAGGGGTGGAAAAACTGTTTTTT.

V is TRBV10-3 and J is TRBJ2-7; maybe TRBD1 (5 bases). Trimming took off 4 bases at V and 6 bases at J, with 16 bases between the two ends. Germline V gene sequence: CDR1 ENHRY, CDR2 SYGVKD. This CDR3 is 14 amino acids long. Written as DNA, the CDR3 is TGTGCCATCAGTGGGGGCGGCTACCCTCTCGAGCAGTACTTC. Translation: CAISGGGYPLEQYF.

The V gene is TRBV19, the J gene TRBJ1-1, with D perhaps matching TRBD1 (6 bases). The CDR3 is made up of 14 amino acids. The V end was cut by 9 bases, the J end by 8 bases, with 22 bases between. Germline V gene sequence: CDR1 LNHDA, CDR2 SQIVND (reference sequence). DNA for the CDR3: TGTGCCAGCAATCAATTTCAGGGGCGGGGGGAAGCTTTCTTT. This encodes CASNQFQGRGEAFF.

The chain joins TRBV10-3 to TRBJ2-3; perhaps TRBD1 as D (7 bases). Germline-derived CDR1 and CDR2 are ENHRY and SYGVKD. The CDR3 is 15 amino acids. Trimming shortened V by 8 bases and J by 3 bases, and 18 bases separated the two germline ends. The CDR3 region has the DNA TGTGCCATCGCCAGGGGGGAGATTATGACAGATACGCAGTATTTT. This encodes CAIARGEIMTDTQYF.

The chain is built from TRBV10-3 and TRBJ1-1, with D perhaps TRBD1 (5 bases). CDR1 and CDR2 from the germline V gene are ENHRY and SYGVKD. V was trimmed by 3 bases and J by 0 bases, leaving 14 bases between them. The CDR3 is 16 residues long. CDR3 in DNA: TGTGCCATCAGTGACCCCCCCGACAGCTTGAACACTGAAGCTTTCTTT. It specifies CAISDPPDSLNTEAFF.

The V call is TRBV6-1, the J call TRBJ2-7; 8 bases are a match to TRBD1. The length of the CDR3 is 14 residues. Unmatched junction bases numbered 7, after V lost 6 bases and J lost 3 bases. Germline V gene data show CDR1 as MNHNS and CDR2 as SASEGT. The CDR3 DNA reads as TGTGCCAGCAGCGACAGGGGCCCCCTCTACGAGCAGTACTTC. This codes for CASSDRGPLYEQYF.